This record looks at one TCR beta chain sequence and its context. As yet, its antigen is unknown. These data originate in a study of T cell responses to AZD1222 COVID-19 vaccine. The CDR3 extends over 18 amino acids. Germline CDR1 reads MNHNS; CDR2 reads SASEGT. The V gene end was trimmed by 2 bases and the J gene end by 7 bases; junction bases not matched to a gene: 14. The repertoire was sequenced with immunoSEQ multiplex PCR; TCRdb's copy has only in-frame clones and lacks some. The sample comprises approximately 190,000 clones, about 92% of which are singletons, and approximately 1.5% rests with the top ten. Study findings and constraints: Vaccination with two AZD1222 doses was followed by a rise in Spike-specific TCR breadth and depth. A mostly white British donor set with more females was recruited, and clonal diversity was possibly underestimated. Close to half of all spike-specific TCRs reportedly target regions of the variants that are unmutated.

This sequence joins TRBV6-1 and TRBJ1-5, with 10 bases aligning to TRBD1. The source was peripheral blood, collected on day 0 of AZD1222 vaccination. The TCR comes from an adult in good health. CDR3 sequence reads: CASSEQETGGAERQPQHF. For the CDR3, the DNA is TGTGCCAGCAGTGAACAAGAGACAGGGGGCGCCGAGCGCCAGCCCCAGCATTTT.